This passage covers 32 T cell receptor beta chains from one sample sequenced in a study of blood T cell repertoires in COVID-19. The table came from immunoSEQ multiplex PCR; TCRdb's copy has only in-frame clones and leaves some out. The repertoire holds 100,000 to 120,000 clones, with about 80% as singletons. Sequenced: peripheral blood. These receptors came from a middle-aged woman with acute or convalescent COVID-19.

The CDR3 loop is CASRAADRSRTEAFF. The CDR3 DNA is TGTGCCAGCAGAGCCGCGGACAGGTCGAGAACTGAAGCTTTCTTT. The rearrangement joins TRBV6-5 to TRBJ1-1, with TRBD1 matching 7 bases. The CDR3 length is 15 residues. The trim removed 6 bases at V and 5 bases at J, leaving 12 bases unmatched. Germline lookup yields CDR1 MNHEY and CDR2 SVGAGI.

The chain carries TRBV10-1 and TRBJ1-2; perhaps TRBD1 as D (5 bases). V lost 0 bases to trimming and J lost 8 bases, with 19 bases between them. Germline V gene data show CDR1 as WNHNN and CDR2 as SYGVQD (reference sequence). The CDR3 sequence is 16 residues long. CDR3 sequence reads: CASSESGEEGAGGYTF. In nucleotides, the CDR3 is TGCGCCAGCAGTGAGTCGGGGGAGGAGGGTGCGGGCGGCTACACCTTC.

CDR3 amino acids: CASRTFRDTNTGELFF. The CDR3 nucleotides are TGTGCCAGTAGAACTTTCCGGGACACGAACACCGGGGAGCTGTTTTTT. The rearrangement links TRBV19 to TRBJ2-2; the D gene is possibly TRBD1 (6 bases). The CDR3 totals 16 residues. The V end was cut by 6 bases, the J end by 0 bases, with 14 bases between. Germline-derived CDR1 and CDR2 are LNHDA and SQIVND (reference sequence).

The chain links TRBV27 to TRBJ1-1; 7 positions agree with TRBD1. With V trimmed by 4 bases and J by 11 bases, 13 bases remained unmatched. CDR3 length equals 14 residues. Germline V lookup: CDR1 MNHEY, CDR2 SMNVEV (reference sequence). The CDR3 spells CASSSWGTDRAAFF. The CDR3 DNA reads TGTGCCAGCAGTTCATGGGGAACTGACAGGGCTGCTTTCTTT.

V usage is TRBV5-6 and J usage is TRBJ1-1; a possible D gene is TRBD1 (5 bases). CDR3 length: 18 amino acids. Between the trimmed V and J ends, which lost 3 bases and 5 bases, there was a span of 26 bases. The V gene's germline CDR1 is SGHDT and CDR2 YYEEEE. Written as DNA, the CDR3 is TGTGCCAGCAGCTCTATTACGCGGGGGATTTCGGGTCGGACTGAAGCTTTCTTT. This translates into CASSSITRGISGRTEAFF. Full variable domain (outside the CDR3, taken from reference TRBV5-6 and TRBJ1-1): DAGVTQSPTHLIKTRGQQVTLRCSPKSGHDTVSWYQQALGQGPQFIFQYYEEEERQRGNFPDRFSGHQFPNYSSELNVNALLLGDSALYLCASSSITRGISGRTEAFFGQGTRLTVV.

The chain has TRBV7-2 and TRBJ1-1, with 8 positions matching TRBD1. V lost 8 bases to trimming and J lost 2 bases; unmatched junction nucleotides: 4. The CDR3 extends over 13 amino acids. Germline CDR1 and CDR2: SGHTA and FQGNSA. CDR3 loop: CASRGQGNTEAFF. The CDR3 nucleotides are TGTGCCAGCCGTGGACAGGGAAACACTGAAGCTTTCTTT. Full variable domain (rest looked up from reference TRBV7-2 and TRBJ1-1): GAGVSQSPSNKVTEKGKDVELRCDPISGHTALYWYRQSLGQGLEFLIYFQGNSAPDKSGLPSDRFSAERTGGSVSTLTIQRTQQEDSAVYLCASRGQGNTEAFFGQGTRLTVV.

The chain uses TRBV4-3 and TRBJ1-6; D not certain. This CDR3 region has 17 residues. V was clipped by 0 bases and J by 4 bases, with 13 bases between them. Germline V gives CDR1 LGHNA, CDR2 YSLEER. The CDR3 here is CASSQEAGSTYNSPLHF. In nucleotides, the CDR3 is TGCGCCAGCAGCCAAGAAGCGGGCAGTACTTATAATTCACCCCTCCACTTT.

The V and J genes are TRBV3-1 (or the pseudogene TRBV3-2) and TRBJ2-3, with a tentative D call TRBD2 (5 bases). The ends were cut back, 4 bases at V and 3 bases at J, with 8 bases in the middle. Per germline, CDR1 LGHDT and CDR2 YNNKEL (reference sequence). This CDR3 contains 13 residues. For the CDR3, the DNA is TGTGCCAGCAGCCTACTAGAAACAGATACGCAGTATTTT. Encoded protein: CASSLLETDTQYF.

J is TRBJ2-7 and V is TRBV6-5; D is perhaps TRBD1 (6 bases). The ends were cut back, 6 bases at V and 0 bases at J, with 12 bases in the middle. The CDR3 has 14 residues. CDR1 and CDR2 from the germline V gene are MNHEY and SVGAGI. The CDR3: CASRIQGSSYEQYF. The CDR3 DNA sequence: TGTGCCAGCAGGATACAGGGAAGCTCCTACGAGCAGTACTTC.

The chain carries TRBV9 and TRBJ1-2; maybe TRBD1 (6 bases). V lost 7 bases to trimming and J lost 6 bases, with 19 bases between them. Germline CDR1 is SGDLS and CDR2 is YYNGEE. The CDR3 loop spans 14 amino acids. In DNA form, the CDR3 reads TGTGCCAGCCACTCTCCCGGGACACCAAATGGCTACACCTTC. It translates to CASHSPGTPNGYTF.

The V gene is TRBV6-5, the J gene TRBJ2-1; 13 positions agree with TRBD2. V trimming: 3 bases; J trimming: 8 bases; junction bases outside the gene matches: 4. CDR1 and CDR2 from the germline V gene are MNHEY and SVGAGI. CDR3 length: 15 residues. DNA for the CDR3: TGTGCCAGCAGTTATACTAGCGGGGGGGCTCATGAGCAGTTCTTC. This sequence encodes CASSYTSGGAHEQFF.

The CDR3 here is CASSYKGQSSYNEQFF. DNA of the CDR3: TGTGCCAGCAGTTATAAGGGACAGAGCTCCTACAATGAGCAGTTCTTC. V gene TRBV27 combines with J gene TRBJ2-1; 7 positions agree with TRBD1. The germline V gene encodes CDR1 MNHEY and CDR2 SMNVEV (reference sequence). The V gene end was trimmed by 4 bases and the J gene end by 0 bases; junction bases not matched to a gene: 6. This CDR3 has 16 amino acids.

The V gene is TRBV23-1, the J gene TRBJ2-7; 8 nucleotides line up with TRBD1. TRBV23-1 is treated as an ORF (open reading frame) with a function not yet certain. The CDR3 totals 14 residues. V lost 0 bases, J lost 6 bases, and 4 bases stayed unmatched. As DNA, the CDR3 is TGCGCCAGCAGTCAATCAGGCAGGGGGCTCGAGCAGTACTTC. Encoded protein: CASSQSGRGLEQYF.

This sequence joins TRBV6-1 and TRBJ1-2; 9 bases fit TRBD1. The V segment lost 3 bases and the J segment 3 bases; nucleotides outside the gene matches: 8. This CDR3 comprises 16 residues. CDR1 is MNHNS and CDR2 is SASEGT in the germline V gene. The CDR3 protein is CASSDPGQGRDYGYTF. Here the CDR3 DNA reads TGTGCCAGCAGTGACCCGGGACAGGGAAGAGACTATGGCTACACCTTC.

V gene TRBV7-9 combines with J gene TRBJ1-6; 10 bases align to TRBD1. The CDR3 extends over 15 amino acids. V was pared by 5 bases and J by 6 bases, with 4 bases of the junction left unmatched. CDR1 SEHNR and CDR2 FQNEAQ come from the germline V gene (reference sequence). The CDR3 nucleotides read TGTGCCAGCAGCCCCGGGACAGGGGCTAATTCACCCCTCCACTTT. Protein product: CASSPGTGANSPLHF.

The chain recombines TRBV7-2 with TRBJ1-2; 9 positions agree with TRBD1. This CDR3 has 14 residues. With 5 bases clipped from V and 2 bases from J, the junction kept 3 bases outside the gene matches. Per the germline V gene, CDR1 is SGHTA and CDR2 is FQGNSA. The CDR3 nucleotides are TGTGCCAGCAGCCGGACAGGGGAGAACTATGGCTACACCTTC. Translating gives CASSRTGENYGYTF.

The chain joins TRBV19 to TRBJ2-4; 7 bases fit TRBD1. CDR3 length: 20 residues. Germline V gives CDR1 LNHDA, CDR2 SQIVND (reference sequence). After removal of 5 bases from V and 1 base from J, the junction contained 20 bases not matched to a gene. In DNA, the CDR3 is TGTGCCAGTAGTCGAGGGGGCGCAGGGACGCAAAGGGTGGCCAAAAACATTCAGTACTTC. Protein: CASSRGGAGTQRVAKNIQYF.

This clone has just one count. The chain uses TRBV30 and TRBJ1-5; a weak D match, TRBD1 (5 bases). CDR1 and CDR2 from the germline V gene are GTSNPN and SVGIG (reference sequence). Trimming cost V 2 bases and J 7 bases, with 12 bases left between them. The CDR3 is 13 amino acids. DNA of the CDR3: TGTGCCTGGAGTCCAGGGTCAGGACAGCCCCAGCATTTT. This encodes CAWSPGSGQPQHF.

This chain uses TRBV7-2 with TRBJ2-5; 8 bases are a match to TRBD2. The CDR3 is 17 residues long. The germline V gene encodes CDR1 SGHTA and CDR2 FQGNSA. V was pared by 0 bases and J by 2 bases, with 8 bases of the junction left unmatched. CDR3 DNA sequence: TGTGCCAGCAGCTTAGCCCTAGCGGGTTTTACACAAGAGACCCAGTACTTC. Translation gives CASSLALAGFTQETQYF.

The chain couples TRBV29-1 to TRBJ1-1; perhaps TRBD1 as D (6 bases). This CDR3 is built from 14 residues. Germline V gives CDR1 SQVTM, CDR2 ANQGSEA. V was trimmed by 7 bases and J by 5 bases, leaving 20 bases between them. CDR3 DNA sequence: TGCAGCGGCAACCAGGGGCCGGGCGGGACTGAAGCTTTCTTT. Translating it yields CSGNQGPGGTEAFF.

The CDR3 sequence: CASSPRQDLTGELFF. The DNA for the CDR3 is TGTGCCAGCTCACCACGACAGGACCTCACCGGGGAGCTGTTTTTT. The chain has TRBV18 and TRBJ2-2; possible D gene TRBD1, 6 bases. V was clipped by 1 base and J by 4 bases, with 10 bases between them. From germline, CDR1 is KGHSH and CDR2 LQKENI. CDR3 length: 15 residues.

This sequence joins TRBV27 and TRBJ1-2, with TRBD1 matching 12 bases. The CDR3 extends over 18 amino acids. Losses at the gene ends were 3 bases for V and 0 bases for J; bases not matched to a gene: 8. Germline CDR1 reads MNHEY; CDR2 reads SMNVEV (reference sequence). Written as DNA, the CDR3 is TGTGCCAGCAGTTTTTTTGGGACAGGGGGCTACTCTAACTATGGCTACACCTTC. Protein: CASSFFGTGGYSNYGYTF.

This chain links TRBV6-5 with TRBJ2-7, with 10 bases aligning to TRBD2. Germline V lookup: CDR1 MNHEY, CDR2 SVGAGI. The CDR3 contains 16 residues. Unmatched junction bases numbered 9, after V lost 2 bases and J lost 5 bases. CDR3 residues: CASSYARLAGENEQYF. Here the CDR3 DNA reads TGTGCCAGCAGTTACGCCCGACTAGCGGGCGAAAACGAGCAGTACTTC.

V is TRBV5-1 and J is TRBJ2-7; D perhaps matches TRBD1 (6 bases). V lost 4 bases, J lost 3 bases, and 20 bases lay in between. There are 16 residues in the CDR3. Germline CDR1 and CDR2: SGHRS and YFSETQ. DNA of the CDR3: TGCGCCAGCAGCGTCGACCTTGGGGACAACCACTACGAGCAGTACTTC. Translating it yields CASSVDLGDNHYEQYF.

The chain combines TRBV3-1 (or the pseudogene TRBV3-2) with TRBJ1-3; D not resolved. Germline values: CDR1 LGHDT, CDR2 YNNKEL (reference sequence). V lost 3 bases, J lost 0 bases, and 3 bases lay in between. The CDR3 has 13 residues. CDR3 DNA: TGTGCCAGCAGCCACCTCTCTGGAAACACCATATATTTT. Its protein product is CASSHLSGNTIYF.

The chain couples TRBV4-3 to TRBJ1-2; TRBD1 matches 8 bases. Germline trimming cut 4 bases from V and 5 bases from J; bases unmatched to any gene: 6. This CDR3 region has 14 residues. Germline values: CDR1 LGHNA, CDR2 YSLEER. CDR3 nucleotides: TGCGCCAGCAGCCCGGGACAGGAGACTTATGGCTACACCTTC. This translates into CASSPGQETYGYTF.

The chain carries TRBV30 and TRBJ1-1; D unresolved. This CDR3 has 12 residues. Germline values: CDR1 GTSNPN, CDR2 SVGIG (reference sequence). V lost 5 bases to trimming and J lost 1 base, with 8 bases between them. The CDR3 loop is CAWAWQNTEAFF. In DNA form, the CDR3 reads TGTGCCTGGGCCTGGCAGAACACTGAAGCTTTCTTT.

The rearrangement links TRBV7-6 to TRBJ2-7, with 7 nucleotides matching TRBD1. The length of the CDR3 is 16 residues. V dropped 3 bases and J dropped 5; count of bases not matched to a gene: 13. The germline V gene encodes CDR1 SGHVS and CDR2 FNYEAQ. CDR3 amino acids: CASSLTAPTGAHEQYF. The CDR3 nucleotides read TGTGCCAGCAGCTTGACCGCCCCTACAGGGGCCCACGAGCAGTACTTC.

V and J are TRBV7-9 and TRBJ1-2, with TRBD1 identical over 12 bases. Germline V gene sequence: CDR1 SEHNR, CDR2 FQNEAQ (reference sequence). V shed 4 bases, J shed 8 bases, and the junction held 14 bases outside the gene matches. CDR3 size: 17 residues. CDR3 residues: CASSSTGGGQGAEGYTF. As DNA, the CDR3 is TGTGCCAGCAGCTCGACCGGCGGGGGACAGGGGGCGGAGGGCTACACCTTC.

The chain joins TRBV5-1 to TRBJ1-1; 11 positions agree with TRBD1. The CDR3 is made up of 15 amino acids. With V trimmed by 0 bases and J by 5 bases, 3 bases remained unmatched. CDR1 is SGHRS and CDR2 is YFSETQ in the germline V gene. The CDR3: CASSLAGQGATEAFF. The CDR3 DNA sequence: TGCGCCAGCAGCTTGGCCGGACAGGGGGCTACTGAAGCTTTCTTT. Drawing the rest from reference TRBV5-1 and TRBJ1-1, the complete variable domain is KAGVTQTPRYLIKTRGQQVTLSCSPISGHRSVSWYQQTPGQGLQFLFEYFSETQRNKGNFPGRFSGRQFSNSRSEMNVSTLELGDSALYLCASSLAGQGATEAFFGQGTRLTVV.

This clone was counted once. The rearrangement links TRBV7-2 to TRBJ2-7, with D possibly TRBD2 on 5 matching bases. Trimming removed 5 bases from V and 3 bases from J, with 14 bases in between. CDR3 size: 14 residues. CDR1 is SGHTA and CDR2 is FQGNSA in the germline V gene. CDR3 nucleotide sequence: TGTGCCAGCAGCCCCCAGGTTGGGAGCTACGAGCAGTACTTC. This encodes CASSPQVGSYEQYF.

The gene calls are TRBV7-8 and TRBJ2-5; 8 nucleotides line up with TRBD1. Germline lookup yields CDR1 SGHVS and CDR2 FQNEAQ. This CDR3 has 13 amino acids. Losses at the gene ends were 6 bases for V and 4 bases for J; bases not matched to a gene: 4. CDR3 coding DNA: TGTGCCAGCAGGGGACAGGAGTTAGAGACCCAGTACTTC. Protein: CASRGQELETQYF. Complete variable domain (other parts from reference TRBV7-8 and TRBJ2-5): GAGVSQSPRYKVAKRGQDVALRCDPISGHVSLFWYQQALGQGPEFLTYFQNEAQLDKSGLPSDRFFAERPEGSVSTLKIQRTQQEDSAVYLCASRGQELETQYFGPGTRLLVL.